The next 6 T cell receptor beta chains were all read from a single sample in a study of patients and donors after allogeneic stem cell transplantation. TCRdb reprocessed the RT-PCR reads via MiXCR and lists one record per CDR3 protein. The sample comprises about 4,200 distinct CDR3 sequences, roughly a sixth of which are singletons, and roughly 80% rests with the top ten. The sequenced material came from blood, either unsorted or a sorted T cell fraction (not recorded which). Receptors were obtained from a human donor who was either an allogeneic HSCT recipient or a stem cell or donor lymphocyte infusion donor (not recorded which). It is not recorded whose cells these are; they may come from a transplant donor.

This chain connects TRBV5-1 to TRBJ1-1, with D unresolved. Germline V gives CDR1 SGHRS, CDR2 YFSETQ. This CDR3 comprises 16 residues. With 4 bases removed from V and 4 bases from J, the gap between germline ends came to 20 bases. The DNA of the CDR3 is TGCGCCAGCAGCCCCTACCCAGTTTTCTGGCTCACTGAAGCTTTCTTT. Translation: CASSPYPVFWLTEAFF.

This clonotype was recorded many times. The rearrangement links TRBV5-1 to TRBJ1-2; no definite D call. Germline CDR1 and CDR2: SGHRS and YFSETQ. The V gene lost 4 bases and the J gene lost 1 base, with 11 bases spanning the gap. The CDR3 consists of 14 residues. CDR3 amino acids: CASSLFRINYGYTF. The CDR3 DNA sequence: TGCGCCAGCAGCCTTTTCCGGATTAACTATGGCTACACCTTC.

This clonotype was seen a handful of times. The chain couples TRBV6-2 or TRBV6-3 to TRBJ2-5; TRBD2 aligns across 9 bases. Unmatched junction bases numbered 3, after V lost 6 bases and J lost 4 bases. The CDR3 contains 13 residues. Per the germline V gene, CDR1 is MNHEY and CDR2 is SVGEGT. CDR3 protein: CASRVSGGETQYF. In nucleotides, the CDR3 is TGTGCCAGCAGAGTTAGCGGGGGAGAGACCCAGTACTTC.

The chain uses TRBV10-3 and TRBJ2-3; perhaps TRBD2 as D (5 bases). Germline CDR1 reads ENHRY; CDR2 reads SYGVKD. CDR3 length: 15 residues. V was pared by 6 bases and J by 8 bases, with 21 bases between. CDR3 region: CAIRTWHARAGTQYF. CDR3 coding DNA: TGTGCCATCAGGACTTGGCACGCTCGGGCGGGTACGCAGTATTTT.

In its sample, this clonotype was seen a few times. Written as DNA, the CDR3 is TGTGCCAGCAGCTTATTCACCTACGAGCAGTACTTC. Translated: CASSLFTYEQYF. V gene TRBV5-5 combines with J gene TRBJ2-7; D unclear. Trimming removed 2 bases at V and 2 bases at J, with 5 bases between. This CDR3 spans 12 amino acids. Germline CDR1 reads SGHKS; CDR2 reads YYEKEE (reference sequence).

Only a few counts were recorded for this clonotype. This sequence joins TRBV5-1 and TRBJ2-5, with a tentative D call TRBD1 (6 bases). Germline V gene data show CDR1 as SGHRS and CDR2 as YFSETQ. The CDR3 totals 13 residues. V dropped 4 bases and J dropped 8 bases, with 15 bases sitting between them. In nucleotides, the CDR3 is TGCGCCAGCAGCCTAGGGACATCAAGTACCCAGTACTTC. This sequence encodes CASSLGTSSTQYF.